This T cell receptor beta chain was identified during a study of early T cells in non-severe SARS-CoV-2 infection. A word on this clonotype: Its target is not known.

Unique molecular identifiers tagged individual cDNA molecules. TCRdb used MiXCR to reprocess the 5' RACE reads, holding one entry per CDR3 protein. The top ten clones hold around 3.7% of a sample with under 140,000 distinct CDR3 sequences, over 10% of them seen once. Per the germline V gene, CDR1 is KGHSH and CDR2 is LQKENI. This CDR3 contains 12 residues. Trimming cost V 6 bases and J 5 bases, with 10 bases left between them. Study findings and constraints: Using VDJdb, the matching emphasized anti-spike CD8 responses while missing private and CD4 specificities.

V gene TRBV18 combines with J gene TRBJ1-1; D may be TRBD1 (5 bases). The receptor's source is an adult who was a healthcare worker with PCR-confirmed SARS-CoV-2 infection or an uninfected control (not recorded which). Sequencing used whole blood, obtained at baseline. The CDR3 nucleotides read TGTGCCAGCTCGCCAGGGAGGACTGAAGCTTTCTTT. It is translated as CASSPGRTEAFF.